What follows are 3 T cell receptor beta chains derived from one specimen sequenced in a study of control samples from healthy donors and cancer patients. TCRdb's table, derived via immunoSEQ multiplex PCR, lists solely in-frame clones and lacks some. This sample has some 120,000 clones; 88% occur once, and the top ten carry around 2.5%. The sequenced sample consisted of blood. These TCRs come from a woman aged 70-85 years in good health.

This clone showed up just once. J is TRBJ2-3 and V is TRBV27; D call uncertain. Germline V gives CDR1 MNHEY, CDR2 SMNVEV (reference sequence). The CDR3 consists of 12 residues. V was pared by 5 bases and J by 5 bases, with 8 bases between. The DNA for the CDR3 is TGTGCCAGCAGTAGTAACGAAGATACGCAGTATTTT. Translation: CASSSNEDTQYF.

This clone was counted a single time. Other nucleotide sequences in the sample specify the same CDR3. The V and J genes are TRBV7-2 and TRBJ2-5, with TRBD2 matching 13 bases. CDR1 is SGHTA, CDR2 FQGNSA, per germline. The length of the CDR3 is 16 residues. The V segment lost 1 base and the J segment 1 base; nucleotides outside the gene matches: 0. CDR3 region: CASSLGLAGGQETQYF. The CDR3 region has the DNA TGTGCCAGCAGCTTAGGACTAGCGGGGGGCCAAGAGACCCAGTACTTC. Together with reference TRBV7-2 and TRBJ2-5, the CDR3 gives the full variable domain: GAGVSQSPSNKVTEKGKDVELRCDPISGHTALYWYRQSLGQGLEFLIYFQGNSAPDKSGLPSDRFSAERTGGSVSTLTIQRTQQEDSAVYLCASSLGLAGGQETQYFGPGTRLLVL.

This clone was detected a few times. The chain is built from TRBV7-9 and TRBJ2-5, with unresolved D. The germline V and J ends were trimmed by 5 bases and 12 bases, with 4 bases remaining between them. This CDR3 spans 8 amino acids. CDR1 and CDR2 (germline): SEHNR, FQNEAQ (reference sequence). The CDR3 sequence is CASSDKYF. In nucleotides, the CDR3 is TGTGCCAGCAGCGACAAGTACTTC.